The rows below give T cell receptor beta chains drawn from one sample of a study of T cell clones after liver transplantation. The assay was immunoSEQ multiplex PCR, and TCRdb's table has in-frame clones only and misses some. Of 75,000 to 100,000 clones in the sample, about 84% are singletons; the top ten hold more than 0.45%. Material: CD4+ T cells from blood, obtained approximately 3.5 years after liver transplant. All receptors come from a human patient who received a liver transplant. Part of the T cell pool may stem from the graft donor. Each CDR3 is given with its conserved first and last residue. The order of the fields is V gene, D gene, CDR3 protein. The D gene is left open where the match is weak.

>TRBV7-9|TRBD2
CASSRPRASGLDEQFF
>TRBV5-1|.
CASSLEGTDTQYF
>TRBV5-1|.
CASSLEFYNEQFF
>TRBV18|TRBD1
CASSGTGSYEQYF
>TRBV5-1|.
CASSLWLEGGNTEAFF
>TRBV12-2|.
CASRGREETQYF
>TRBV6-5|.
CASKEVGSYNEQFF
>TRBV25-1|.
CASSRRGQGDNYGYTF
>TRBV5-1|TRBD1
CASSSGRQGLETQYF
>TRBV18|TRBD1
CASSGQGRDQPQHF